The 30 T cell receptor beta chains reported below all come from one sample, sequenced in a study of cytomegalovirus exposure and HLA in healthy donors. This PCR relied on a set of 60 Vbeta primers and 13 Jbeta primers. Profiled with immunoSEQ multiplex PCR; TCRdb holds only in-frame clones, not every one. There are about 190,000 clones in the sample; around 90% occur only once, and more than 1% lies in the top ten. The sample consisted of PBMCs. These receptors were collected from a boy between 2 and 10 years old in good health and CMV-seronegative.

The chain couples TRBV18 to TRBJ1-1; 9 bases fit TRBD1. The CDR3 totals 17 residues. V lost 2 bases to trimming and J lost 1 base; unmatched junction nucleotides: 8. Germline V gives CDR1 KGHSH, CDR2 LQKENI. The CDR3: CASSPRTGVGGNTEAFF. Written as DNA, the CDR3 is TGTGCCAGCTCACCAAGGACAGGGGTCGGGGGGAACACTGAAGCTTTCTTT.

The V call is TRBV6-1, the J call TRBJ1-2, with D possibly being TRBD1 (6 bases). The CDR3 loop spans 16 amino acids. V was pared by 2 bases and J by 4 bases, with 17 bases between. Germline CDR1 MNHNS, CDR2 SASEGT. Here the CDR3 reads CASSEMRGAGGYGYTF. The CDR3 region has the DNA TGTGCCAGCAGTGAAATGAGGGGGGCGGGAGGCTATGGCTACACCTTC.

The rearrangement joins TRBV4-1 to TRBJ2-1; 8 bases agree with TRBD1. The CDR3 sequence is 16 residues long. The germline CDR1 and CDR2 sequences are MGHRA and YSYEKL. V lost 2 bases to trimming and J lost 2 bases; unmatched junction nucleotides: 5. DNA of the CDR3: TGCGCCAGCAGCCAAAGGACAGGGTTGCCCTACAATGAGCAGTTCTTC. It translates to CASSQRTGLPYNEQFF.

This clone appeared a single time. This chain links TRBV28 with TRBJ1-4; 7 nucleotides line up with TRBD1. V lost 8 bases, J lost 6 bases, and 12 bases stayed unmatched. The CDR3 extends over 15 amino acids. Germline-derived CDR1 and CDR2 are MDHEN and SYDVKM. The DNA of the CDR3 is TGTGCCAGCGGAGGAACAGGGGCCGAGGATGAAAAACTGTTTTTT. It translates to CASGGTGAEDEKLFF.

This rearrangement joins TRBV28 to TRBJ2-7; 8 nucleotides align to TRBD1. V trimming: 5 bases; J trimming: 7 bases; junction bases outside the gene matches: 13. Germline V CDR1 and CDR2: MDHEN, SYDVKM. The CDR3 sequence is 15 residues long. The CDR3, as DNA: TGTGCCAGCAGTACAGGGGGAAATCTACGTGGGGAGCAGTACTTC. The encoded protein is CASSTGGNLRGEQYF.

The chain recombines TRBV29-1 with TRBJ2-1; the match to TRBD2 covers 8 bases. Germline V lookup: CDR1 SQVTM, CDR2 ANQGSEA. The CDR3 extends over 14 amino acids. The ends lost 7 bases at V and 0 bases at J; junction bases unmatched: 5. CDR3 sequence (DNA): TGCAGCGGGCGACTAGCGAGCTCCTACAATGAGCAGTTCTTC. Translating it yields CSGRLASSYNEQFF.

The chain has TRBV5-1 and TRBJ2-7; 8 bases map to TRBD2. Trimming cost V 2 bases and J 5 bases; bases outside gene matches: 6. There are 14 residues in the CDR3. Germline CDR1 SGHRS, CDR2 YFSETQ. The CDR3 bases are TGCGCCAGCAGCTTACCGGGACTAGTCCACGAGCAGTACTTC. This encodes CASSLPGLVHEQYF.

The V and J genes are TRBV6-4 and TRBJ1-1; D gene unclear. Germline-derived CDR1 and CDR2 are MRHNA and SNTAGT. Trimming cost V 3 bases and J 0 bases, with 8 bases left between them. This CDR3 has 14 residues. The CDR3 DNA is TGTGCCAGCAGTGAGGTAGACTTGAACACTGAAGCTTTCTTT. This encodes CASSEVDLNTEAFF.

CDR3 nucleotides: TGTGCCAGTAGTATAGAAGGGGACAGACAGCCCCAGCATTTT. Translating gives CASSIEGDRQPQHF. The chain has TRBV19 and TRBJ1-5; 7 bases are a match to TRBD1. V lost 0 bases and J lost 7; bases outside the gene matches: 3. CDR3 size: 14 residues. CDR1 and CDR2 from the germline V gene are LNHDA and SQIVND (reference sequence). The variable domain in full, with the rest retrieved from reference TRBV19 and TRBJ1-5, is DGGITQSPKYLFRKEGQNVTLSCEQNLNHDAMYWYRQDPGQGLRLIYYSQIVNDFQKGDIAEGYSVSREKKESFPLTVTSAQKNPTAFYLCASSIEGDRQPQHFGDGTRLSIL.

The chain couples TRBV6-1 to TRBJ2-1, with TRBD2 matching 10 bases. The CDR3 totals 17 residues. V lost 4 bases to trimming and J lost 0 bases; unmatched junction nucleotides: 6. CDR1 and CDR2 from the germline V gene are MNHNS and SASEGT. The CDR3 bases are TGTGCCAGCAGTGGACAGGGACTAGCGAGCTCCTACAATGAGCAGTTCTTC. Protein product: CASSGQGLASSYNEQFF.

This clone was seen only a few times. The V call is TRBV5-1, the J call TRBJ1-2, with D possibly matching TRBD1 (6 bases). Germline values: CDR1 SGHRS, CDR2 YFSETQ. The CDR3 length is 14 residues. V was cut by 0 bases and J by 4 bases, with 10 bases left in between. CDR3 in DNA: TGCGCCAGCAGCTTGGATACAGGGACCTATGGCTACACCTTC. This encodes CASSLDTGTYGYTF.

This chain uses TRBV6-5 with TRBJ1-3; D ambiguous. Trimming stripped 4 bases from V and 4 bases from J, with 14 bases between. The CDR3 totals 15 residues. Germline V gives CDR1 MNHEY, CDR2 SVGAGI. The CDR3 nucleotides read TGTGCCAGCAGTTCACGCGGAGTTGTCGGAAACACCATATATTTT. It encodes CASSSRGVVGNTIYF.

Worth noting for this clone: Compared with germline, one end of the junction differs, possibly owing to a read error. The rearrangement links TRBV28 to TRBJ1-2; TRBD1 might be the D (6 bases). The germline V gene encodes CDR1 MDHEN and CDR2 SYDVKM. The CDR3 has 14 amino acids. The CDR3 loop reads CASSLGNTGGRQDF. The CDR3, as DNA: TGTGCCAGCAGTTTGGGAAATACGGGGGGGCGACAGGACTTC.

The chain recombines TRBV7-8 with TRBJ2-3; D is undetermined. The V and J ends lost 2 bases and 8 bases respectively, with 8 bases between them. Germline lookup yields CDR1 SGHVS and CDR2 FQNEAQ. CDR3 size: 12 residues. CDR3 in amino acids: CASSLTRGTQYF. Written as DNA, the CDR3 is TGTGCCAGCAGCTTAACCAGAGGTACGCAGTATTTT.

This sequence joins TRBV6-1 and TRBJ2-7; D is undetermined. The CDR3 is made up of 14 amino acids. Looked up from germline, CDR1 is MNHNS and CDR2 is SASEGT. The V and J ends lost 6 bases and 3 bases respectively, with 15 bases between them. The CDR3 bases are TGTGCCAGCAGATACAACAGTGATTACTACGAGCAGTACTTC. It codes for CASRYNSDYYEQYF.

The chain is built from TRBV18 and TRBJ2-7; D call uncertain. The CDR3 contains 12 residues. The germline V and J ends were trimmed by 1 base and 2 bases, with 3 bases remaining between them. The V gene's germline CDR1 is KGHSH and CDR2 LQKENI. CDR3 residues: CASSPRAYEQYF. CDR3 in DNA: TGTGCCAGCTCACCACGCGCCTACGAGCAGTACTTC. The entire variable domain, with the rest obtained from reference TRBV18 and TRBJ2-7, is as follows: NAGVMQNPRHLVRRRGQEARLRCSPMKGHSHVYWYRQLPEEGLKFMVYLQKENIIDESGMPKERFSAEFPKEGPSILRIQQVVRGDSAAYFCASSPRAYEQYFGPGTRLTVT.

This chain joins TRBV25-1 and TRBJ2-3, with D unresolved. Germline CDR1 MGHDK, CDR2 SYGVNS. Trimming removed 7 bases from V and 0 bases from J, with 8 bases in between. The CDR3 runs to 13 residues. The DNA for the CDR3 is TGTGCCAGCATTGCGTCTAGCACAGATACGCAGTATTTT. Translation gives CASIASSTDTQYF.

CDR3 nucleotides: TGTGCCAGCAGCTTGGGGCAGGGGGGCAATGAAGCTTTCTTT. It codes for CASSLGQGGNEAFF. The gene calls are TRBV5-6 and TRBJ1-1; TRBD1 aligns across 7 bases. This CDR3 spans 14 amino acids. Germline CDR1 reads SGHDT; CDR2 reads YYEEEE. V was pared by 0 bases and J by 7 bases, with 6 bases of the junction left unmatched.

V usage is TRBV6-4 and J usage is TRBJ2-7; D is perhaps TRBD2 (5 bases). Germline CDR1 MRHNA, CDR2 SNTAGT. This CDR3 has 14 amino acids. V lost 5 bases and J 1 base, leaving 12 bases between the germline ends. This chain's CDR3 is CASSPAASSYEQYF. The CDR3 DNA is TGTGCCAGCAGTCCAGCGGCTTCGTCCTACGAGCAGTACTTC.

In nucleotides, the CDR3 is TGTGCCAGCGGAACGGGGGGGGAATACAATGAGCAGTTCTTC. Its translation: CASGTGGEYNEQFF. The V gene is TRBV28, the J gene TRBJ2-1; 8 positions match TRBD2. Germline lookup yields CDR1 MDHEN and CDR2 SYDVKM. The CDR3 runs 14 residues. V lost 8 bases and J lost 4; bases outside the gene matches: 7.

The chain combines TRBV19 with TRBJ1-6; maybe TRBD1 (5 bases). Germline V lookup: CDR1 LNHDA, CDR2 SQIVND (reference sequence). V dropped 2 bases and J dropped 4 bases, with 12 bases sitting between them. The CDR3 runs 16 residues. CDR3 in amino acids: CASSIPQGRYNSPLHF. CDR3 nucleotides: TGTGCCAGTAGTATACCTCAGGGCCGATATAATTCACCCCTCCACTTT.

This chain links TRBV20-1 with TRBJ2-7; D remains unclear. Germline assignment: CDR1 DFQATT and CDR2 SNEGSKA (reference sequence). The CDR3 is 10 amino acids. The germline V and J ends were trimmed by 5 bases and 4 bases, with 6 bases remaining between them. The DNA of the CDR3 is TGCAGTGCTCTAAGTTACGAGCAGTACTTC. Amino acids: CSALSYEQYF.

The J gene is TRBJ2-1, the V gene TRBV4-1, with TRBD2 matching over 12 bases. This CDR3 has 15 residues. J lost 8 bases, V lost 5 bases, and 7 bases had no gene match. Per the germline V gene, CDR1 is MGHRA and CDR2 is YSYEKL. This CDR3 reads CASSVASGGAYEQFF. The CDR3 bases are TGCGCCAGCAGCGTCGCTAGCGGGGGGGCGTATGAGCAGTTCTTC.

The V and J genes are TRBV6-1 and TRBJ2-2; D perhaps matches TRBD2 (5 bases). V dropped 7 bases and J dropped 3 bases, with 15 bases sitting between them. The CDR3 extends over 15 amino acids. Per the germline V gene, CDR1 is MNHNS and CDR2 is SASEGT. CDR3: CASKGKLVDTGELFF. CDR3 bases: TGTGCCAGCAAGGGAAAACTAGTGGACACCGGGGAGCTGTTTTTT.

V is TRBV6-5 and J is TRBJ2-5, with D unclear. V was cut by 2 bases and J by 2 bases, with 9 bases left in between. Germline CDR1 reads MNHEY; CDR2 reads SVGAGI. CDR3 length: 14 amino acids. CDR3 DNA: TGTGCCAGCAGTTACGGCCAGGAACAAGAGACCCAGTACTTC. Encoded protein: CASSYGQEQETQYF.

This clone was observed a single time. The chain uses TRBV6-5 and TRBJ1-2; D uncertain. CDR1 is MNHEY and CDR2 is SVGAGI in the germline V gene. The CDR3 is 14 residues long. Trimming removed 9 bases from V and 2 bases from J, with 16 bases in between. CDR3 residues: CASSRGGRNYGYTF. In nucleotides, the CDR3 is TGTGCCAGTAGCCGAGGTGGTCGCAACTATGGCTACACCTTC.

V is TRBV2 and J is TRBJ2-1, with 7 bases aligning to TRBD1. The germline gives CDR1 SNHLY, CDR2 FYNNEI. V lost 5 bases, J lost 2 bases, and 6 bases stayed unmatched. The CDR3 is 15 amino acids. CDR3: CASSPTGRAYNEQFF. DNA of the CDR3: TGTGCCAGCAGTCCGACAGGGCGGGCCTACAATGAGCAGTTCTTC.

The rearrangement joins TRBV15 to TRBJ1-2; D is unclear. The CDR3 totals 12 residues. Germline CDR1 reads LNHNV; CDR2 reads YYDKDF (reference sequence). Trimming took off 2 bases at V and 3 bases at J, with 4 bases between the two ends. Written as DNA, the CDR3 is TGTGCCACCAGCAGACAGGACTATGGCTACACCTTC. It translates to CATSRQDYGYTF.

Only a few counts were recorded for this clone. CDR3 sequence reads: CASSEAQTEAFF. DNA for the CDR3: TGTGCCAGCAGTGAAGCTCAGACTGAAGCTTTCTTT. J is TRBJ1-1 and V is TRBV6-1; D gene ambiguous. Trimming cost V 0 bases and J 5 bases, with 4 bases left between them. This CDR3 contains 12 residues. From germline, CDR1 is MNHNS and CDR2 SASEGT.

The rearrangement links TRBV7-3 to TRBJ1-1, with 7 nucleotides matching TRBD1. This CDR3 region has 17 residues. V lost 4 bases, J lost 5 bases, and 16 bases stayed unmatched. The germline V gene encodes CDR1 SGHTA and CDR2 FQGTGA. CDR3 sequence: CASSSTVIDRAGTEAFF. CDR3 in DNA: TGTGCCAGCAGCTCCACGGTGATAGACAGGGCGGGAACTGAAGCTTTCTTT.